The 2 T cell receptor beta chains below were found in one sample sequenced in a study of shared clonotypes between healthy human individuals. Terminally differentiated effector memory CD45RA+ cells were left out of the naive CD8 fraction, which was CD45RO-negative and positively selected for CCR7. Data came from immunoSEQ multiplex PCR; TCRdb stores just in-frame clones and leaves some out. The sample gives about 2 million clones, about 95% of which show up once; approximately 1.2% is in the top ten. Sequencing input: naive CD8+ T cells sorted from blood. The origin of the receptors is a young man in good health.

The genes are TRBV28 and TRBJ2-7; 8 bases match TRBD1. This CDR3 has 15 residues. Germline V CDR1 and CDR2: MDHEN, SYDVKM. Germline trimming cut 6 bases from V and 0 bases from J; bases unmatched to any gene: 7. CDR3 bases: TGTGCCAGCAGCCCGACAGGGGAGAGCTCCTACGAGCAGTACTTC. Protein sequence: CASSPTGESSYEQYF. The entire variable domain, with the rest obtained from reference TRBV28 and TRBJ2-7, is as follows: DVKVTQSSRYLVKRTGEKVFLECVQDMDHENMFWYRQDPGLGLRLIYFSYDVKMKEKGDIPEGYSVSREKKERFSLILESASTNQTSMYLCASSPTGESSYEQYFGPGTRLTVT.

The J gene is TRBJ1-1, the V gene TRBV5-8; D uncertain. CDR3 length: 12 amino acids. The germline V gene encodes CDR1 SGHTS and CDR2 YDEGEE. Between the trimmed V and J ends, which lost 6 bases and 11 bases, there was a span of 17 bases. This chain's CDR3 is CASTYLGGAAFF. For the CDR3, the DNA is TGTGCCAGCACCTACTTAGGTGGTGCGGCTTTCTTT.